Listed below are T cell receptor beta chains from one sample, sequenced in a study of cytomegalovirus exposure and HLA in healthy donors. Generated by immunoSEQ multiplex PCR, the TCRdb table keeps only in-frame clones and is missing some. The table lists 95,000 to 100,000 clones, approximately 85% of them singletons. Sample: PBMCs. These receptors all come from a young man in good health and CMV-seronegative. The CDR3 runs from the conserved cysteine through the conserved F or W. A D gene is named only where the DNA matches it firmly. Where a row states a size, it is once, few, many or the class of an expanded clone; other rows omit it.

j_call v_call clone_size d_call cdr3_nt cdr3_aa
TRBJ1-3 TRBV4-2 NA TRBD1 TGTGCCAGCAGCCAAGCACAGGGGCGAAACACCATATATTTT CASSQAQGRNTIYF
TRBJ2-7 TRBV29-1 NA TRBD2 TGCAGCATTAAGGGACTAGCGGGGAATGAGCAGTACTTC CSIKGLAGNEQYF
TRBJ1-1 TRBV5-3 NA TRBD1 TGTGCCAGAAGCTTAAACCTTAGGACAGGGGGCGAGAACACTGAAGCTTTCTTT CARSLNLRTGGENTEAFF
TRBJ2-7 TRBV10-3 NA NA TGTGCCATCAGTGAGTCGGGCTACTCCTACGAGCAGTACTTC CAISESGYSYEQYF
TRBJ2-7 TRBV13 NA TRBD2 TGTGCCAGCAGAGTAGCGGGAGAGTCCTACGAGCAGTACTTC CASRVAGESYEQYF
TRBJ2-1 TRBV5-1 NA NA TGCGCCAGCAGCTTGGGTGGGGGGACCGCTCCAAACAATGAGCAGTTCTTC CASSLGGGTAPNNEQFF
TRBJ2-7 TRBV25-1 NA NA TGTGCCAGCAGTGAATATGGGGACTGGTCCTACGAGCAGTACTTC CASSEYGDWSYEQYF
TRBJ2-7 TRBV27 NA TRBD1 TGTGCCAGCAGTTTATCGGCAGGGGGCTGGGAGCAGTACTTC CASSLSAGGWEQYF
TRBJ2-1 TRBV30 NA NA TGTGCCTGGAGCGCCTGGGCTAGCGATGAGCAGTTCTTC CAWSAWASDEQFF
TRBJ1-5 TRBV4-1 few NA TGCGCCAGCATCCAATTTCAGGACCGCTCCGGGGAGCCCCAGCATTTT CASIQFQDRSGEPQHF
TRBJ2-1 TRBV5-4 NA TRBD2 TGTGCCAGCAGCTTACAGGCGCGGGGGGGCTACAATGAGCAGTTCTTC CASSLQARGGYNEQFF
TRBJ2-2 TRBV19 NA TRBD2 TGTGCCAGTAGTACCCCCCGGACTAGCGAACGCTGGGATAACACCGGGGAGCTGTTTTTT CASSTPRTSERWDNTGELFF
TRBJ1-5 TRBV15 NA NA TGTGCCACCAGCAGAGACCTTAGCAATCAGCCCCAGCATTTT CATSRDLSNQPQHF
TRBJ2-7 TRBV4-2 NA TRBD2 TGTGCCAGCAGCCATCCCGGGACTAATTACGAGCAGTACTTC CASSHPGTNYEQYF
TRBJ2-7 TRBV2 NA NA TGTGCCAGCAGGGCAAGTAGGACAGACCCCACCAATTTCCCTTACGAGCAGTACTTC CASRASRTDPTNFPYEQYF
TRBJ2-2 TRBV29-1 few TRBD2 TGCAGCGTTGCAGCGGGGGGGCGTGGCACCGGGGAGCTGTTTTTT CSVAAGGRGTGELFF
TRBJ2-5 TRBV13 NA TRBD1 TGTGCCAGCAGCCGGCGTTTCGGACAGGGATTTGAAGAAGAGACCCAGTACTTC CASSRRFGQGFEEETQYF
TRBJ1-2 TRBV5-4 NA TRBD1 TGTGCCAGCAGCTTGGGAGGCGGGACAGACTATGGCTACACCTTC CASSLGGGTDYGYTF
TRBJ2-1 TRBV30 NA NA TGTGCCTGGAGCGACGGCGGGGCCAGGGAGGAGCAGTTCTTC CAWSDGGAREEQFF
TRBJ2-7 TRBV7-3 NA NA TGTGCCAGCAGCCCATCCGGGACTGCTACCTACGAGCAGTACTTC CASSPSGTATYEQYF
TRBJ2-5 TRBV5-6 NA TRBD2 TGTGCCAGCAGCTGGACCGCGGGACTAGCGGGGGGGACCCAGTACTTC CASSWTAGLAGGTQYF
TRBJ1-6 TRBV11-1 NA TRBD1 TGTGCCAGCAGGCCAACAGGGGGCGCTGATTCACCCCTCCACTTT CASRPTGGADSPLHF
TRBJ2-5 TRBV9 NA TRBD2 TGTGCCAGCAGCGTCGGACTAGCGGAAGAGACCCAGTACTTC CASSVGLAEETQYF
TRBJ2-1 TRBV29-1 NA NA TGCAGCGCTCGGGTAGCGAACTACAATGAGCAGTTCTTC CSARVANYNEQFF
TRBJ1-1 TRBV30 NA NA TGTGCCTGGGGAGGGGCCCGAGGGATGAACACTGAAGCTTTCTTT CAWGGARGMNTEAFF
TRBJ2-5 TRBV10-3 NA TRBD1 TGTGCCATCAGTGGGGCTGACAGGGGGTCCCAAGAGACCCAGTACTTC CAISGADRGSQETQYF
TRBJ2-1 TRBV7-2 NA TRBD2 TGTGCCAGCAGCCCCGGACTAGCGGGGGACAATGAGCAGTTCTTC CASSPGLAGDNEQFF
TRBJ2-3 TRBV11-3 NA TRBD2 TGTGCCAGCAGCTTAGATGGCGGGAGAACAGATACGCAGTATTTT CASSLDGGRTDTQYF
TRBJ2-3 TRBV5-1 few NA TGCGCCAGCGGCGGGGCAGGGTATTACGGTACGCAGTATTTT CASGGAGYYGTQYF
TRBJ2-5 TRBV5-5 NA TRBD2 TGTGCCAGCAGCTTGGATGCGACTAGCGGGGGGGCCGGAGAGACCCAGTACTTC CASSLDATSGGAGETQYF
TRBJ2-1 TRBV10-3 NA TRBD2 TGTGCCATCCTAGCGGGAGATGGTAACAATGAGCAGTTCTTC CAILAGDGNNEQFF
TRBJ2-3 TRBV7-3 NA NA TGTGCCAGCAGCTTATCATGGGAGGTCACAGATACGCAGTATTTT CASSLSWEVTDTQYF
TRBJ1-2 TRBV28 NA TRBD1 TGTGCCAGCAGTTTATCACGGACAGGAAGCTATGGCTACACCTTC CASSLSRTGSYGYTF
TRBJ1-5 TRBV7-3 NA TRBD1 TGTGCCAGCAGCCGAACAGGGGGCCCTAATCAGCCCCAGCATTTT CASSRTGGPNQPQHF
TRBJ1-1 TRBV6-1 NA NA TGTGCCAGCAGCTTATACTACAACGCTGAAGCTTTCTTT CASSLYYNAEAFF
TRBJ2-1 TRBV9 once TRBD2 TGTGCCAGCAGCGTATTGGCTAGCGGGAGACTTGGTGAGCAGTTCTTC CASSVLASGRLGEQFF
TRBJ1-6 TRBV7-9 once NA TGTTCCAGCAGCCCGGATAATTCACCCCTCCACTTT CSSSPDNSPLHF
TRBJ1-4 TRBV2 NA TRBD1 TGTGCCAGCAGTAGTGACAGGGGAAAAAATGAAAAACTGTTTTTT CASSSDRGKNEKLFF